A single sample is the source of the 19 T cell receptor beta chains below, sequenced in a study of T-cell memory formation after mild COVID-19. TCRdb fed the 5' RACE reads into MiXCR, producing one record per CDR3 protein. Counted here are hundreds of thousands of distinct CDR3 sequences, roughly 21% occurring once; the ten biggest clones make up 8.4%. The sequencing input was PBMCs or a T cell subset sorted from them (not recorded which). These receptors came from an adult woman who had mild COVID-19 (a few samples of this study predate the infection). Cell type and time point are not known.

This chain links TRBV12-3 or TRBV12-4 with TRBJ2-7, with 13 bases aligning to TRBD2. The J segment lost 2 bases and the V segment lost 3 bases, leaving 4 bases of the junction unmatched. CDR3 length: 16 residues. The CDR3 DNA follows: TGTGCCAGCAGTTTTCGAACTAGCGGGAGGGCCTACGAGCAGTACTTC. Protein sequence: CASSFRTSGRAYEQYF.

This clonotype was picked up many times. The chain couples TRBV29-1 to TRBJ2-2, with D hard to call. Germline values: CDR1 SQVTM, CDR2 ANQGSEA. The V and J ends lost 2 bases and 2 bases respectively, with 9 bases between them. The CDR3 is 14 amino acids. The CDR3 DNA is TGCAGCGTTGAAAGCCGCCTTAACACCGGGGAGCTGTTTTTT. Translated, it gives CSVESRLNTGELFF.

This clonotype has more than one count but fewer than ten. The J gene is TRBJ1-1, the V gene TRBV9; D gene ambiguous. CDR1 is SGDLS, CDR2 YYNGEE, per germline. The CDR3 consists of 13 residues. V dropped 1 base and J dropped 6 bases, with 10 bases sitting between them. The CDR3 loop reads CASSVISGAEAFF. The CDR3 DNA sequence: TGTGCCAGCAGCGTAATCTCAGGAGCTGAAGCTTTCTTT.

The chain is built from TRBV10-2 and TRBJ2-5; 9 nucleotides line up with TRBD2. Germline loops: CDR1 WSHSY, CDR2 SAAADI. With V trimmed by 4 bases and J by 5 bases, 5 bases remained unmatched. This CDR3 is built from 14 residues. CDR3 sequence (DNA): TGCGCCAGCAGTGGGCCTAGCGGGGTTGAGACCCAGTACTTC. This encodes CASSGPSGVETQYF.

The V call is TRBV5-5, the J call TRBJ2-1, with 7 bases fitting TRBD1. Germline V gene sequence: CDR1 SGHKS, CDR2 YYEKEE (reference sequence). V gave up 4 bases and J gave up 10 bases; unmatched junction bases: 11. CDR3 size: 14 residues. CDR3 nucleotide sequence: TGTGCCAGCAGCAGGGACAGAGCCTCGAGAGAGCAGTTCTTC. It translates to CASSRDRASREQFF.

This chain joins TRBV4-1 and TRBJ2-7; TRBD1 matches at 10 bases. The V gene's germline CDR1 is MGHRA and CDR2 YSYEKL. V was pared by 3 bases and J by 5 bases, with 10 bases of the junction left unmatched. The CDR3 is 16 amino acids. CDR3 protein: CASSHPPRDRGNEQYF. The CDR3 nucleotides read TGCGCCAGCAGCCACCCCCCCAGGGACAGGGGCAACGAGCAGTACTTC.

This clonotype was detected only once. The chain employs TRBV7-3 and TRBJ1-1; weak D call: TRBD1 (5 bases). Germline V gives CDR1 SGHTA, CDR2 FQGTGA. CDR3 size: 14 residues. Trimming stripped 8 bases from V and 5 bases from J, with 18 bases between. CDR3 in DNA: TGTGCCAGCTCCCCTACGGGGCGGGAAACTGAAGCTTTCTTT. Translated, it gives CASSPTGRETEAFF.

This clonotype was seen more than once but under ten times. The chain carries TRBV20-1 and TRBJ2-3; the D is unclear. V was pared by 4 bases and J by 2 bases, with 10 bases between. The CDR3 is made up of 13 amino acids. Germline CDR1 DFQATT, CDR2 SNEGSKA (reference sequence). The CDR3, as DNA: TGCAGTGCTATCACGGACGACACAGATACGCAGTATTTT. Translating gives CSAITDDTDTQYF.

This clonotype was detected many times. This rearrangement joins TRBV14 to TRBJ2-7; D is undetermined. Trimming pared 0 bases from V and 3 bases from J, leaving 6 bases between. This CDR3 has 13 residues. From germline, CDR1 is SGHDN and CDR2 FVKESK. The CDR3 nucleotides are TGTGCCAGCAGCCAAGATCCAGGCTACGAGCAGTACTTC. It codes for CASSQDPGYEQYF.

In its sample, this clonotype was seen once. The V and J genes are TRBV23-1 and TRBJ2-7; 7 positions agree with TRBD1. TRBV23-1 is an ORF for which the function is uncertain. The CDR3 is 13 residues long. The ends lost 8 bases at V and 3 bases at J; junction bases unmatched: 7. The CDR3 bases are TGCGCCAGCGGGGGACAGACGAACTACGAGCAGTACTTC. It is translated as CASGGQTNYEQYF.

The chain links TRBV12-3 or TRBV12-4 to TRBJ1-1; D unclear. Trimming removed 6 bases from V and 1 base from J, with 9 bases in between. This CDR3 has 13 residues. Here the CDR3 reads CASSPWGNTEAFF. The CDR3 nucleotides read TGTGCCAGCAGCCCGTGGGGGAACACTGAAGCTTTCTTT.

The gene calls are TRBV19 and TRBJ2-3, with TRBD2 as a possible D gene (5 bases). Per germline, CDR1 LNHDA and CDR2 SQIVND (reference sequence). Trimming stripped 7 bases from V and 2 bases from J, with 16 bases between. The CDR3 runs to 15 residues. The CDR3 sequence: CASTLTGMNTDTQYF. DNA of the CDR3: TGTGCCAGTACTCTGACCGGGATGAACACAGATACGCAGTATTTT.

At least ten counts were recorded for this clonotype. The CDR3 nucleotides are TGTGCCAGCAGCTTAGGTGCCTACACAGATACGCAGTATTTT. Translation: CASSLGAYTDTQYF. The V and J genes are TRBV7-2 and TRBJ2-3; D remains ambiguous. There are 14 residues in the CDR3. V lost 1 base to trimming and J lost 2 bases, with 7 bases between them. Germline V CDR1 and CDR2: SGHTA, FQGNSA. Using reference TRBV7-2 and TRBJ2-3 for the parts outside the CDR3, the full variable domain is GAGVSQSPSNKVTEKGKDVELRCDPISGHTALYWYRQSLGQGLEFLIYFQGNSAPDKSGLPSDRFSAERTGGSVSTLTIQRTQQEDSAVYLCASSLGAYTDTQYFGPGTRLTVL.

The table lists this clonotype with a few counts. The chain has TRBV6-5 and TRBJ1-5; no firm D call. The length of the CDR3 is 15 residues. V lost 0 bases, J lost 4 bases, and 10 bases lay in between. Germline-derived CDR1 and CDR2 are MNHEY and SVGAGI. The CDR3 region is CASSYSTGRNQPQHF. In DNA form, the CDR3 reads TGTGCCAGCAGTTACTCGACGGGCAGGAATCAGCCCCAGCATTTT.

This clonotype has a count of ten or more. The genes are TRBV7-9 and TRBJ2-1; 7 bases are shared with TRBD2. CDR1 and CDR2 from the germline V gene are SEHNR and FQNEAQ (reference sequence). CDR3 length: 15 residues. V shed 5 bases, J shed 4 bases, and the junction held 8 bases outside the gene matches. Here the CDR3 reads CASSKTGGGYNEQFF. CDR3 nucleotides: TGTGCCAGCAGCAAAACTGGCGGGGGATACAATGAGCAGTTCTTC.

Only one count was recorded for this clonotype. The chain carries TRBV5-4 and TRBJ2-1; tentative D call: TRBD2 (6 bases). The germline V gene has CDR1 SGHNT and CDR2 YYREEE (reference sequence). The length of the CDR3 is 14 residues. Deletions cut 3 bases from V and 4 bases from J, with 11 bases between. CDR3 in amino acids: CASSSEGGYNEQFF. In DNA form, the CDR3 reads TGTGCCAGCAGCTCGGAGGGCGGATACAATGAGCAGTTCTTC.

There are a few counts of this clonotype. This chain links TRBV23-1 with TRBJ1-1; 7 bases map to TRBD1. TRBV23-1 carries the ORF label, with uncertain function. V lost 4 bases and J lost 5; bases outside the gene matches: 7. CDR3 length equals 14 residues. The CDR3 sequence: CASSLSRGETEAFF. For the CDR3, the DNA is TGCGCCAGCAGTCTATCCAGGGGGGAAACTGAAGCTTTCTTT.

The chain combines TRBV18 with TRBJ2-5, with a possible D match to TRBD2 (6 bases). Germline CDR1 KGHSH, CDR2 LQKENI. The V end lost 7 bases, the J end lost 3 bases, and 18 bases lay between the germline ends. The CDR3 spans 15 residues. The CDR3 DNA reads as TGTGCCAGCTTCGGGACTCACTTTCTCGAAGAGACCCAGTACTTC. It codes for CASFGTHFLEETQYF.

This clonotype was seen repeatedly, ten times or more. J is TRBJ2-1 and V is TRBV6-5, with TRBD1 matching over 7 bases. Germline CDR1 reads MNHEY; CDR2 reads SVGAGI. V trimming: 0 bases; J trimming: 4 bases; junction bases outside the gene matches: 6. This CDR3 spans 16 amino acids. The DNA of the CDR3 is TGTGCCAGCAGTTACTCTCCCGGGACAGCATACAATGAGCAGTTCTTC. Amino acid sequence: CASSYSPGTAYNEQFF.